Here is one T cell receptor (beta chain) with its context. This clone was counted a single time. Which antigen it targets is not known. No base qualities exist here, and no much larger clone lies one base off it. Library method: the immunoSEQ multiplex PCR assay. For the multiplex PCR, a mixture combining 60 forward primers for TCR Vbeta segments and 13 reverse primers for TCR Jbeta segments was used. The CDR3 region of rearranged TCR beta genes was amplified from genomic DNA with a multiplex PCR assay. The Illumina HiSeq System was used to sequence the amplified TCR beta libraries as 87-base-pair reads. In the source study's methods: Across the 500 to 850 repertoires, a later analysis counted approximately 75 million unique TCR beta chains, approximately 10 million of which were shared by at least two donors. To remove PCR and sequencing errors, raw reads were error-corrected and collapsed into unique sequences using a nearest-neighbor algorithm that merged closely related sequences. CDR3 sequences were aligned to IMGT reference sequences to assign V, D and J gene segments. For a sequence to be retained, a match of at least six nucleotides was required to both a V gene segment and a J gene segment. A rearrangement counted as productive if the CDR3 had no stop codons and remained in frame with V and J, and every other rearrangement counted as non-productive. Following IMGT convention, CDR3 was defined as the stretch from the second conserved V-encoded cysteine to the conserved J-encoded phenylalanine. The earlier analysis of 587 of the donors excluded any sequence lacking an unambiguous match to a single V gene segment. In an earlier analysis of a few hundred of the donors, a V segment was called functional when productive rearrangements were above 56.7%, and segregating when the standard deviation between donors exceeded 5%. A statistical classification framework was built for diagnosing cytomegalovirus status from the catalog of TCR beta chain sequences. In a later analysis, TCR nucleotide sequences were compared against IMGT/GENE-DB human TR gene sequences so that V and J genes could be assigned. In a later analysis, CDR3 sequences and most-parsimonious VDJ recombination scenarios were assigned using the TCRdist pipeline. In a later analysis, each TCR beta chain was defined by its CDR3 amino acid sequence together with its V-gene family, and reads lacking a unique V-gene family were excluded. In a later analysis, a few hundred highly shared, low-generation-probability nucleotide sequences were removed to address suspected cross-contamination and a sequencing artifact. In a later analysis, a clonal expansion index was calculated for each public chain from normalized within-repertoire ranks of inferred template counts. In a later analysis, generation probabilities were computed using a VDJ recombination model fitted to out-of-frame rearrangements, and the results were checked against IGoR. In a later analysis, hypergeometric tests were used to score TCR-TCR, TCR-HLA and TCR-CMV co-occurrence, with a repertoire-size bias correction applied to TCR pairs. False discovery rates were estimated in a later analysis by permuting HLA or CMV assignments 20 times. In a later analysis, co-occurring TCRs were grouped with DBSCAN, and TCRdist sequence similarity was added when clustering was performed within HLA-allele-positive subsets. For co-occurrence clustering, repertoires with fewer than 30,000 or more than 120,000 public chains were excluded, along with five or six repertoires with anomalous nucleotide sharing. TCRdb provides this immuneACCESS table in a form limited to in-frame rearrangements. Some clones are lacking; in checked studies, under half of them reflect an unresolved V gene, and why the rest are absent is not known. V, J and clone size are taken as reported in that table, and D and trimming were inferred from the DNA itself. Here the sample has approximately 270,000 clones; under 90% occur a single time. Clones ranked in the top ten supply about 0.3% of the sample.

This specimen comes from a study of cytomegalovirus exposure and HLA in healthy donors (dated by TCRdb to 2015 to 2018). Describing the broader study: An earlier analysis of roughly 500 of the donors reported 250 to 300 Gb of sequence data and some 120 million unique TCR beta sequences from 150 million to 200 million T cells. Among around 400 genotyped donors of the cohort, an average of about 220,000 unique TCR beta nucleotide sequences was sequenced per donor, of which about 18% were non-productive. The study aimed to test whether cataloging public T cell receptors could reveal signatures of past pathogen exposure. All discovery cohort repertoires had been generated on a single sequencing platform. Because of strong linkage in the cohort, roughly five DR-DQ haplotypes were treated as single units for association and clustering. Along with the 666-subject first cohort, a separate validation cohort of over 90 different subjects was used. An earlier analysis of some 600 of the donors applied high-throughput TCR beta sequencing to assess whether each TCR beta V gene segment acted as functional or pseudogenic. The number of typed donors differed by locus: roughly 620-630 for A, B, C, DRB1 and DQB1; 522 for DQA1; some 590 for DPA1; and some 450 for DPB1. A later analysis re-analyzed previously published TCR beta repertoires from about 600 donors and added high-resolution HLA genotyping to study TCR occurrence patterns. Genome-wide SNP genotypes for about three fifths of the roughly 670 donors were used in a later genetic analysis, which treated that subset as a discovery cohort. To predict cytomegalovirus infection status, the study brought together high-throughput TCR immunosequencing, statistical association of individual TCRs with disease status, and machine learning. Roughly 300 gigabases of sequencing data and tens of millions of unique TCR sequences were included in an early release covering roughly 600 HLA-typed donors. HLA typing included class I and class II loci at four-digit resolution. Rather than drawing on any new phenotypic data, the later analysis identified candidate immune exposures from TCR beta sequences and the way those sequences occurred across donors. Donor age, sex, ethnicity and CMV serostatus were compiled together with the repertoire data. Using immunosequencing, the study profiled T cell repertoires from about 620 subjects and related those repertoires to cytomegalovirus serostatus. Among the roughly 430 genotyped donors, approximately 76% belonged to the genetic ancestry cluster associated with self-reported Caucasian donors. General conclusions and limits of the study: The classifier was reported to diagnose cytomegalovirus status with high specificity and sensitivity in both the original cohort and the validation cohort. An association between a missense DCLRE1C variant and V-gene and J-gene trimming of TCR beta chains was found in a later genetic analysis and replicated in an independent cohort. Broadly in line with IMGT annotations, most TCR beta V segments showed up in productive rearrangements about 87% or about 30% of the time in an earlier analysis of roughly 590 of the donors. According to a later analysis, TCR association rates differed among HLA loci, with DRB1 alleles showing the most associated TCRs and HLA-C alleles showing the fewest. When HLA alleles, especially DR and DQ, strongly co-occurred, TCR associations were difficult to assign to individual alleles. The earlier analysis of around 600 of the donors excluded roughly 16 rarely observed V segments, including chromosome 9 orphons, because counts were too low. Because HLA typing was missing for some donors at each locus, association tests included only the typed subset. The study listed 150 to 200 TCR beta chains as associated with cytomegalovirus. In a later genetic analysis, fewer N-insertions in productive TCRs were reported among donors in an Asian-associated ancestry cluster than the approximately 670-donor mean. This cohort had only TCR beta chains sequenced, and the lack of alpha or paired-chain data limited which features could be detected. Linkage disequilibrium might explain the correlated functional status among segregating V segments, but an unknown experimental factor could not be excluded. Specific HLA alleles were associated with around 18,000 TCR beta sequences at a false discovery rate of 0.05 in a later analysis. Compared with equally common non-associated chains, HLA-associated TCR beta chains in a later analysis were more clonally expanded and had lower generation probabilities. According to the authors, the approach could potentially be generalized to other disease states and immunological phenotypes. A further reported finding was that TCR beta sequences accurately predicted the HLA-A and HLA-B alleles for most subjects in the first cohort. Presence/absence analyses assumed roughly uniform sequencing depth across donors, an assumption that may not hold. A later analysis reported that several top co-occurrence clusters appeared linked to parvovirus B19, influenza, CMV and Epstein-Barr virus. Some IMGT-functional V segments, including TRBV6-2 and TRBV6-3, could not be told apart with the 87-base-pair reads, so those segments were excluded. In a later analysis, most CMV-associated TCR beta chains were found to appear HLA-restricted, with HLA associations seemingly driven largely by CMV exposure. A group of highly shared sequence variants was considered likely to be a technical artifact of the sequencing pipeline. Across donors, most TCR sequences were observed very rarely, whereas some public TCRs were present in many individuals. In vitro tests confirmed that a few of the cytomegalovirus-associated TCR beta chains recognize cytomegalovirus antigens. For the cohort, immune exposure information was limited to CMV serostatus.

In total, around 600 healthy bone marrow donors made up the cohort. All cohort members were sampled while nominally healthy, although unrecorded immune exposures were likely present. The donor was CMV seronegative and belonged to the group of over 350 seronegative cohort members. A peripheral blood sample was collected from each donor, and TCR beta sequencing was performed on peripheral blood mononuclear cells. Genomic DNA extraction from the blood cell samples was performed with the Qiagen DNeasy Blood Extraction Kit. Cut back by 5 bases and 4 bases, the V and J ends lie 5 bases apart. The CDR3, cysteine through phenylalanine, is 11 amino acids long. Only CDR3 DNA remains: 33 bases, in frame from the first base. Looking up the germline V gene (reference sequence) yields CDR1 LNHDA and CDR2 SQIVND.

This receptor was taken from a girl aged 2-10 years in good health and CMV-seronegative. Rearrangement joined TRBV19 to TRBJ2-5; a tentative D call is TRBD1 (5 bases match). The sample was PBMCs. Here the CDR3 is given as CASSQGETQYF. The DNA sequence is as follows: TGTGCCAGTAGTCAGGGAGAGACCCAGTACTTC.